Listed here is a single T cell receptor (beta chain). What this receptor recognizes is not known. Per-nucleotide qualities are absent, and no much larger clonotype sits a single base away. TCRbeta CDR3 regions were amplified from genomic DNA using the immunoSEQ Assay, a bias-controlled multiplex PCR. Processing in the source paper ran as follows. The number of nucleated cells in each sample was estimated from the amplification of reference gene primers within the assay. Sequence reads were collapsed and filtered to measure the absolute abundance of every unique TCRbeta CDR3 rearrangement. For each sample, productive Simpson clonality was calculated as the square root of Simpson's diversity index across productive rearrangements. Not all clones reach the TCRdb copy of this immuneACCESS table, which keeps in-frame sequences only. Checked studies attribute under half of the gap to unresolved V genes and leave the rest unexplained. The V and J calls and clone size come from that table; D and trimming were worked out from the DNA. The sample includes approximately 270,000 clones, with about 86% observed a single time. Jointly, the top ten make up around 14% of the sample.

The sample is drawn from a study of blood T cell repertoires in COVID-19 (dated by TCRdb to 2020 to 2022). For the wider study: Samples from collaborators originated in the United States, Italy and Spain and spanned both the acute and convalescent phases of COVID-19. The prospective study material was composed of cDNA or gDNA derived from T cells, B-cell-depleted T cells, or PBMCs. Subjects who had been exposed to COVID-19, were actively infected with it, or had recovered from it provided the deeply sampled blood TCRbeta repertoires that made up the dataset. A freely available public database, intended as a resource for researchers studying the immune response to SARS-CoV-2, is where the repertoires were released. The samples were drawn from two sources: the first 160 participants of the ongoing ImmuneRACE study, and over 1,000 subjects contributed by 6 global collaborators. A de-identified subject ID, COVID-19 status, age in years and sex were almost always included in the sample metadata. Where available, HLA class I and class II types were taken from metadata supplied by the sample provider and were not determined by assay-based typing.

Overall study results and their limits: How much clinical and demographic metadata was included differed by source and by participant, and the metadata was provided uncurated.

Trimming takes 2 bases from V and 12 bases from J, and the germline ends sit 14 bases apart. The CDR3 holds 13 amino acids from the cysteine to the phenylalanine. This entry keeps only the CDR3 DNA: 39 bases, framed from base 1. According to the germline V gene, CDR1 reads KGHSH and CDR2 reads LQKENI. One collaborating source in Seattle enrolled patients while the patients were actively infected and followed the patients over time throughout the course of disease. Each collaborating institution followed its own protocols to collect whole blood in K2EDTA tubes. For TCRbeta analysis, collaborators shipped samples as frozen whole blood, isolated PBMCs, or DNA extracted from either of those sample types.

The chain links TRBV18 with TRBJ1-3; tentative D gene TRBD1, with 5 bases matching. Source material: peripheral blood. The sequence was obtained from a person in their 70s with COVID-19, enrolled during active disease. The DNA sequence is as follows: TGTGCCAGCTCACCAGGAGACCTAAGGGGCATATATTTT. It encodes CASSPGDLRGIYF.